The 16 T cell receptor beta chains below all came from one sample that was sequenced in a study of shared clonotypes between healthy human individuals. TCRdb's copy holds only in-frame clones and misses some; the assay was immunoSEQ multiplex PCR. The repertoire consists of 400,000 to 550,000 clones, with 65% to 80% occurring once and the leading ten covering over 9.5%. Sequencing used PBMCs. The receptor set was obtained from a woman aged 40-49 years in good health. Some clones in this sample may be carry-over from other donors' samples.

The chain carries TRBV15 and TRBJ2-3, with D unclear. Germline values: CDR1 LNHNV, CDR2 YYDKDF (reference sequence). V gave up 1 base and J gave up 5 bases, with 4 bases separating them. The CDR3 runs 12 residues. CDR3: CATSRVRDTQYF. The CDR3, as DNA: TGTGCCACCAGCAGAGTACGAGATACGCAGTATTTT.

This sequence joins TRBV6-6 and TRBJ1-1; 10 nucleotides match TRBD1. Germline CDR1 and CDR2: MNHNY and SVGAGI (reference sequence). This CDR3 comprises 14 residues. The V gene end was trimmed by 7 bases and the J gene end by 3 bases; junction bases not matched to a gene: 5. The chain's CDR3 is CASIMTGGDTEAFF. DNA of the CDR3: TGTGCCAGCATCATGACAGGGGGCGACACTGAAGCTTTCTTT.

The gene calls are TRBV6-4 and TRBJ1-2; possible D gene TRBD1, 5 bases. From germline, CDR1 is MRHNA and CDR2 SNTAGT. V lost 4 bases to trimming and J lost 8 bases, with 23 bases between them. This CDR3 has 16 residues. CDR3 DNA: TGTGCCAGCAGTGTTTCGGTAAACGAGGGGTTGGGCGGCTACACCTTC. Its protein is CASSVSVNEGLGGYTF.

The chain joins TRBV5-1 to TRBJ1-2; D is possibly TRBD1 (6 bases). Germline CDR1 and CDR2: SGHRS and YFSETQ. Trimming left V 2 bases short and J 2 bases short, with 13 bases between. The CDR3 has 15 amino acids. DNA of the CDR3: TGCGCCAGCAGCTTCCTACGGGACAAGAACTATGGCTACACCTTC. It yields the protein CASSFLRDKNYGYTF.

This clone has only one observation. This chain links TRBV11-3 with TRBJ2-5; 12 bases are a match to TRBD2. The CDR3 runs 16 residues. The germline V gene encodes CDR1 SGHNT and CDR2 YENEEA. The V and J ends lost 1 base and 5 bases, in that order; junction bases with no gene match: 5. CDR3 sequence: CASSLGTGTSGETQYF. CDR3 coding DNA: TGTGCCAGCAGCTTAGGCACGGGGACTAGCGGGGAGACCCAGTACTTC.

The rearrangement uses TRBV21-1 and TRBJ1-1. TRBV21-1 is recorded as a pseudogene. This CDR3 has 14 residues. CDR3 protein: CASIPEGSMTEAFF. CDR3 bases: TGTGCCAGCATCCCAGAGGGGAGTATGACTGAAGCTTTCTTT.

The rearrangement joins TRBV5-6 to TRBJ2-1; D gene uncertain. The length of the CDR3 is 13 residues. V lost 4 bases and J lost 2, with 7 bases in between. Germline values: CDR1 SGHDT, CDR2 YYEEEE. CDR3 loop: CASSGAAYNEQFF. In DNA form, the CDR3 reads TGTGCCAGCAGCGGAGCAGCCTACAATGAGCAGTTCTTC.

The V call is TRBV28, the J call TRBJ1-5; D is uncertain. The V gene lost 7 bases and the J gene lost 5 bases, with 12 bases spanning the gap. The germline gives CDR1 MDHEN, CDR2 SYDVKM. This CDR3 spans 13 amino acids. The CDR3 spells CASTFGVHQPQHF. The CDR3 DNA follows: TGTGCCAGCACCTTTGGGGTTCATCAGCCCCAGCATTTT. Looking up the rest from reference TRBV28 and TRBJ1-5 gives the full variable domain: DVKVTQSSRYLVKRTGEKVFLECVQDMDHENMFWYRQDPGLGLRLIYFSYDVKMKEKGDIPEGYSVSREKKERFSLILESASTNQTSMYLCASTFGVHQPQHFGDGTRLSIL.

V usage is TRBV5-1 and J usage is TRBJ2-5, with a tentative D call TRBD2 (5 bases). The CDR3 consists of 16 residues. Germline-derived CDR1 and CDR2 are SGHRS and YFSETQ. The V end was cut by 0 bases, the J end by 4 bases, with 16 bases between. The CDR3 bases are TGCGCCAGCAGCTTGGCCCCAGGTCGGGGTGGAGAGACCCAGTACTTC. It translates to CASSLAPGRGGETQYF.

This clone occurred once. The chain recombines TRBV7-8 with TRBJ2-1; D ambiguous. Between the trimmed V and J ends, which lost 1 base and 8 bases, there was a span of 9 bases. Germline CDR1 is SGHVS and CDR2 is FQNEAQ. This CDR3 has 13 residues. CDR3 region: CASSLEVRDEQFF. CDR3 coding DNA: TGTGCCAGCAGCTTAGAGGTTCGCGATGAGCAGTTCTTC.

The V call is TRBV27, the J call TRBJ2-7; 7 nucleotides match TRBD2. The V gene's germline CDR1 is MNHEY and CDR2 SMNVEV (reference sequence). This CDR3 has 13 residues. V dropped 6 bases and J dropped 5; count of bases not matched to a gene: 7. CDR3 nucleotides: TGTGCCAGCAGCCCACTAGCGTTCCACGAGCAGTACTTC. Amino acids: CASSPLAFHEQYF.

The genes are TRBV9 and TRBJ1-1, with D hard to call. This CDR3 is built from 13 residues. With 4 bases removed from V and 1 base from J, the gap between germline ends came to 8 bases. Germline CDR1 reads SGDLS; CDR2 reads YYNGEE. DNA of the CDR3: TGTGCCAGCAGCCCAGGTCCGAACACTGAAGCTTTCTTT. The encoded protein is CASSPGPNTEAFF. Combining the CDR3 with reference TRBV9 and TRBJ1-1 gives the whole variable domain DSGVTQTPKHLITATGQRVTLRCSPRSGDLSVYWYQQSLDQGLQFLIQYYNGEERAKGNILERFSAQQFPDLHSELNLSSLELGDSALYFCASSPGPNTEAFFGQGTRLTVV.

This chain uses TRBV7-3 with TRBJ2-5; 8 bases agree with TRBD1. The CDR3 contains 13 residues. The germline gives CDR1 SGHTA, CDR2 FQGTGA. V lost 4 bases to trimming and J lost 9 bases; unmatched junction nucleotides: 7. In DNA form, the CDR3 reads TGTGCCAGCAGCTACAGGGGGTCCCAAGCCCAGTACTTC. Translating it yields CASSYRGSQAQYF.

The J gene is TRBJ2-5, the V gene TRBV5-1; D is possibly TRBD1 (6 bases). CDR1 and CDR2 (germline): SGHRS, YFSETQ. The germline V and J ends were trimmed by 3 bases and 5 bases, with 17 bases remaining between them. The CDR3 spans 15 residues. CDR3 in DNA: TGCGCCAGCAGCTCTCAGGGGATTGAGCATGAGACCCAGTACTTC. Translating it yields CASSSQGIEHETQYF.

In this sample, this clone turned up once. The V and J genes are TRBV30 and TRBJ2-1, with TRBD2 matching over 13 bases. The CDR3 sequence is 17 residues long. Per the germline V gene, CDR1 is GTSNPN and CDR2 is SVGIG (reference sequence). Germline trimming cut 3 bases from V and 10 bases from J; bases unmatched to any gene: 15. CDR3 region: CAWSRTRTSGSASEQFF. The CDR3 DNA reads TGTGCCTGGAGCCGAACCAGGACTAGCGGGAGCGCCTCCGAGCAGTTCTTC.

J is TRBJ2-3 and V is TRBV5-1; 11 bases align to TRBD2. Germline V CDR1 and CDR2: SGHRS, YFSETQ. The CDR3 covers 16 residues. V shed 5 bases and J 5 bases; nucleotides not matched to a gene: 10. CDR3 sequence reads: CASSLTSGNGGDTQYF. CDR3 bases: TGCGCCAGCAGTCTGACTAGCGGGAATGGTGGAGATACGCAGTATTTT.